Below, 10 T cell receptor beta chains from the same sample are listed, as sequenced in a study of Ad26.COV2.S vaccination and SARS-CoV-2 variants. The data were produced by immunoSEQ multiplex PCR, yet TCRdb's version contains in-frame clones alone and is incomplete. The repertoire holds about 400,000 clones, approximately 90% seen once, with under 3.5% in the top ten. Treatment: about 20 received Ad26.COV2.S at low or high dose, single or two shots; about 5 received placebo; per-sample allocation not given. Samples analyzed were those drawn on day 63 after the first vaccine or placebo injection. The sample was peripheral blood, taken in a trial of Ad26.COV2.S vaccine versus placebo. The source of these receptors is a person between 18 and 60 years old who received the Ad26.COV2.S COVID-19 vaccine or a placebo.

The J gene is TRBJ2-7, the V gene TRBV5-6; D is unresolved. The CDR3 totals 14 residues. Germline CDR1 and CDR2: SGHDT and YYEEEE. With 0 bases removed from V and 3 bases from J, the gap between germline ends came to 10 bases. CDR3 nucleotide sequence: TGTGCCAGCAGCTTGGGAGTGCGGTACTACGAGCAGTACTTC. Translation: CASSLGVRYYEQYF.

V is TRBV19 and J is TRBJ2-1; unclear D gene. Germline V CDR1 and CDR2: LNHDA, SQIVND (reference sequence). V was clipped by 4 bases and J by 10 bases, with 11 bases between them. The CDR3 covers 12 residues. CDR3 region: CASSTYGSEQFF. The CDR3 DNA reads TGTGCCAGTAGTACCTACGGCAGCGAGCAGTTCTTC.

This chain connects TRBV19 to TRBJ2-3; 9 bases agree with TRBD1. CDR1 and CDR2 from the germline V gene are LNHDA and SQIVND (reference sequence). V was pared by 4 bases and J by 3 bases, with 11 bases of the junction left unmatched. The CDR3 is made up of 17 amino acids. The CDR3 loop is CASSRATGTGNTDTQYF. The CDR3, as DNA: TGTGCCAGTAGTAGAGCTACCGGGACAGGGAATACAGATACGCAGTATTTT. The variable domain in full, completed from reference TRBV19 and TRBJ2-3, reads DGGITQSPKYLFRKEGQNVTLSCEQNLNHDAMYWYRQDPGQGLRLIYYSQIVNDFQKGDIAEGYSVSREKKESFPLTVTSAQKNPTAFYLCASSRATGTGNTDTQYFGPGTRLTVL.

The rearrangement uses TRBV15 and TRBJ1-4, with a possible D match to TRBD1 (6 bases). The CDR3 totals 16 residues. Trimming removed 4 bases from V and 4 bases from J, with 16 bases in between. Germline V lookup: CDR1 LNHNV, CDR2 YYDKDF (reference sequence). The CDR3 bases are TGTGCCACCAGCACCCCAAACAGGGCCAATAATGAAAAACTGTTTTTT. Its protein is CATSTPNRANNEKLFF.

In DNA, the CDR3 is TGTGCCAGCAGCCTGGGACAGGGAGTTAACTATGGCTACACCTTC. This sequence encodes CASSLGQGVNYGYTF. The V and J genes are TRBV5-4 and TRBJ1-2; TRBD1 matches at 9 bases. Germline CDR1 SGHNT, CDR2 YYREEE (reference sequence). The CDR3 extends over 15 amino acids. Losses at the gene ends were 4 bases for V and 1 base for J; bases not matched to a gene: 5.

The chain couples TRBV9 to TRBJ1-3; a possible D gene is TRBD1 (5 bases). This CDR3 contains 15 residues. Trimming removed 1 base from V and 4 bases from J, with 12 bases in between. Germline V gene lookup returns CDR1 SGDLS and CDR2 YYNGEE. The CDR3: CASSVRGGGGNTIYF. As DNA, the CDR3 is TGTGCCAGCAGCGTAAGGGGAGGAGGCGGAAACACCATATATTTT.

V and J are TRBV7-8 and TRBJ1-4; D is perhaps TRBD1 (5 bases). Between the trimmed V and J ends, which lost 5 bases and 3 bases, there was a span of 10 bases. Germline-derived CDR1 and CDR2 are SGHVS and FQNEAQ. This CDR3 has 14 residues. CDR3 nucleotides: TGTGCCAGCAGCCCCAGGGTCGCTAATGAAAAACTGTTTTTT. It encodes CASSPRVANEKLFF.

The chain recombines TRBV7-9 with TRBJ2-7; unclear D gene. V was shortened by 5 bases and J by 7 bases, with 15 bases between the two germline ends. CDR3 length: 13 residues. The germline CDR1 and CDR2 sequences are SEHNR and FQNEAQ (reference sequence). CDR3 loop: CASSPTTYKEQYF. CDR3 DNA sequence: TGTGCCAGCAGCCCGACGACTTACAAGGAGCAGTACTTC.

The rearrangement links TRBV5-4 to TRBJ2-7; D tentatively fits TRBD1 or TRBD2 (5 bases each). The V gene lost 1 base and the J gene lost 2 bases, with 7 bases spanning the gap. The germline gives CDR1 SGHNT, CDR2 YYREEE (reference sequence). There are 13 residues in the CDR3. The CDR3 bases are TGTGCCAGCAGCTTGAGGGGAGCCTACGAGCAGTACTTC. Translated, it gives CASSLRGAYEQYF. The full variable domain, rest sourced from reference TRBV5-4 and TRBJ2-7, is ETGVTQSPTHLIKTRGQQVTLRCSSQSGHNTVSWYQQALGQGPQFIFQYYREEENGRGNFPPRFSGLQFPNYSSELNVNALELDDSALYLCASSLRGAYEQYFGPGTRLTVT.

In this sample, this clone turned up once. The genes are TRBV6-6 and TRBJ1-1; no definite D call. Germline CDR1 reads MNHNY; CDR2 reads SVGAGI (reference sequence). The CDR3 extends over 12 amino acids. V was clipped by 6 bases and J by 5 bases, with 10 bases between them. The DNA of the CDR3 is TGTGCCAGCAGAGGAGGGAATACTGAAGCTTTCTTT. It specifies CASRGGNTEAFF.